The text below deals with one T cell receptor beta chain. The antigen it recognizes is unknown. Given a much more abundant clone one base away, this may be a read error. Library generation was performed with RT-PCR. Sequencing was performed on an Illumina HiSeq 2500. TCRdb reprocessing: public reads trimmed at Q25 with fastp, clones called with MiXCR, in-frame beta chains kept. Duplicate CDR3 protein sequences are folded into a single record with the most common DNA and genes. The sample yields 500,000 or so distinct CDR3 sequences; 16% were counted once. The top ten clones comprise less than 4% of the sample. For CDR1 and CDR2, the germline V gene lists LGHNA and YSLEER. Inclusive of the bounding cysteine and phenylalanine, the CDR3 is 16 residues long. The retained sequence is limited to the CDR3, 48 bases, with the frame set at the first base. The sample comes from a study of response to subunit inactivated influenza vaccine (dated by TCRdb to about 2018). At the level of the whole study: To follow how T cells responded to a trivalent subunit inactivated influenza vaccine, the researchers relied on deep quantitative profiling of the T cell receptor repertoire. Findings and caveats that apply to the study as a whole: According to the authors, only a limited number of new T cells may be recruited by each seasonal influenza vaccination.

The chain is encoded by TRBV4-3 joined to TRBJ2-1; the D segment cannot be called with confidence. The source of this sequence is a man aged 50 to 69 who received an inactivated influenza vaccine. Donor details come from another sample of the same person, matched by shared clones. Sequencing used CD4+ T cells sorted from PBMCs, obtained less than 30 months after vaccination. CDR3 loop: CASSQNSRGTYYEQFF. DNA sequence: TGCGCCAGCAGCCAAAACTCGCGCGGTACCTACTATGAGCAGTTCTTC.